This T cell receptor beta chain was sequenced for a study of blood T cell repertoires in COVID-19. Germline V gives CDR1 SGHVS, CDR2 FQNEAQ. CDR3 length equals 15 residues. V shed 5 bases and J 1 base; nucleotides not matched to a gene: 3. In the original workflow: Nucleated cell counts were estimated from reference gene primer amplification. The protocol was immunoSEQ multiplex PCR, while the TCRdb copy is restricted to in-frame clones and leaves out a portion. The V and J calls and clone size come from that table; D and trimming were worked out from the DNA. The table includes 250,000 to 300,000 clones, about nine tenths detected once. Followed over time, Seattle patients had been enrolled while infection was active.

Sequencing was carried out using peripheral blood. V is TRBV7-8 and J is TRBJ2-7; 12 bases agree with TRBD2. The receptor was derived from a young woman with COVID-19, enrolled during active disease. The CDR3 spells CASSRGTSGSYEQYF. Written as DNA, the CDR3 is TGTGCCAGCAGCCGTGGGACTAGCGGGTCCTACGAGCAGTACTTC.